Below, 14 T cell receptor beta chains from the same sample are listed, as sequenced in a study of CD4+ T cells in melanoma (dated by TCRdb to 2021 to 2024). The receptor library was made with the immunoSEQ multiplex PCR assay. The source is immuneACCESS, and TCRdb retained only in-frame sequences with V and J called. Part of the clones is not carried over; for the studies checked, unresolved V genes explain less than half of this, and the remainder is unexplained. The sample has approximately 15,000 clones on record, about 66% of them singletons. About 14% of the sample lies in the top ten. The material sequenced was cells from a culture (not recorded whether cultured in vitro). These TCRs come from a human donor with melanoma.

In this sample, this clone turned up a few times. This chain connects TRBV7-2 to TRBJ2-3; D ambiguous. CDR3 size: 12 residues. Germline V CDR1 and CDR2: SGHTA, FQGNSA. V was cut by 2 bases and J by 4 bases, with 4 bases left in between. CDR3 sequence reads: CASSLSADTQYF. The CDR3 DNA sequence: TGTGCCAGCAGCTTAAGCGCAGATACGCAGTATTTT.

The chain employs TRBV11-3 and TRBJ2-7; 10 nucleotides align to TRBD1. J gave up 5 bases and V 8 bases, and 0 bases lay outside the gene matches. This CDR3 is built from 11 residues. From germline, CDR1 is SGHNT and CDR2 YENEEA. The CDR3 here is CASGTGDEQYF. CDR3 nucleotides: TGTGCCAGCGGGACAGGGGACGAGCAGTACTTC.

J is TRBJ2-1 and V is TRBV2; 12 nucleotides align to TRBD2. CDR3 length equals 17 residues. The V gene's germline CDR1 is SNHLY and CDR2 FYNNEI. Trimming cost V 3 bases and J 3 bases; bases outside gene matches: 6. CDR3 amino acids: CASSDPGLAGRYNEQFF. The CDR3 nucleotides are TGTGCCAGCAGTGACCCCGGACTAGCGGGGCGCTACAATGAGCAGTTCTTC. Drawing the rest from reference TRBV2 and TRBJ2-1, the complete variable domain is EPEVTQTPSHQVTQMGQEVILRCVPISNHLYFYWYRQILGQKVEFLVSFYNNEISEKSEIFDDQFSVERPDGSNFTLKIRSTKLEDSAMYFCASSDPGLAGRYNEQFFGPGTRLTVL.

By its share, this clone is medium-sized. This chain joins TRBV2 and TRBJ1-2; 8 bases map to TRBD1. This CDR3 is built from 14 residues. J was trimmed by 5 bases and V by 6 bases; bases with no gene match: 8. The germline V gene has CDR1 SNHLY and CDR2 FYNNEI. The CDR3 loop is CASRGQVVWYGYTF. CDR3 bases: TGTGCCAGCAGGGGACAGGTAGTGTGGTATGGCTACACCTTC.

This clone was recorded once. For the CDR3, the DNA is TGTGCCAGCAGCTTAGCAAGCCTAGCGGGGTTCCAAGAGACCCAGTACTTC. This encodes CASSLASLAGFQETQYF. The chain is built from TRBV7-9 and TRBJ2-5, with 9 bases aligning to TRBD2. V shed 0 bases and J 1 base; nucleotides not matched to a gene: 6. The CDR3 is made up of 17 amino acids. Germline V lookup: CDR1 SEHNR, CDR2 FQNEAQ (reference sequence).

The chain couples TRBV19 to TRBJ2-7; 8 nucleotides line up with TRBD1. This CDR3 region has 15 residues. The V segment lost 7 bases and the J segment 6 bases; nucleotides outside the gene matches: 14. CDR1 LNHDA and CDR2 SQIVND come from the germline V gene (reference sequence). This CDR3 reads CASKHGQGTFSEQYF. In DNA form, the CDR3 reads TGTGCCAGTAAACATGGACAGGGCACTTTTTCCGAGCAGTACTTC.

The chain recombines TRBV11-3 with TRBJ2-2; 12 nucleotides line up with TRBD1. The trim removed 4 bases at V and 4 bases at J, leaving 13 bases unmatched. Germline V CDR1 and CDR2: SGHNT, YENEEA. CDR3 length: 19 residues. The CDR3 DNA is TGTGCCAGCAGCTCCGGGACAGGGGGCTCATGGTGGGGCACCGGGGAGCTGTTTTTT. It codes for CASSSGTGGSWWGTGELFF.

The gene calls are TRBV15 and TRBJ1-2; D uncertain. The V end was cut by 3 bases, the J end by 3 bases, with 8 bases between. CDR3 length: 13 amino acids. CDR1 is LNHNV and CDR2 is YYDKDF in the germline V gene (reference sequence). The CDR3 DNA follows: TGTGCCACCAGCAGTACAGTTTACTATGGCTACACCTTC. It is translated as CATSSTVYYGYTF.

The chain is built from TRBV7-2 and TRBJ2-4, with 9 bases identical to TRBD1. The V gene end was trimmed by 6 bases and the J gene end by 7 bases; junction bases not matched to a gene: 7. Germline V CDR1 and CDR2: SGHTA, FQGNSA. This CDR3 is built from 14 residues. The DNA of the CDR3 is TGTGCCAGCAGTTCCACAGGGGGCAGGAACATTCAGTACTTC. The encoded protein is CASSSTGGRNIQYF.

The rearrangement links TRBV1 to TRBJ2-5. TRBV1 is a recognized pseudogene. The CDR3 is 18 amino acids. The DNA for the CDR3 is TGCACCAGCAGCCAAGTTCGGCCGGATTTCGTACGGTGCGAGACCCAGTACTTC. Its translation: CTSSQVRPDFVRCETQYF.

The chain couples TRBV7-8 to TRBJ1-5, with 7 bases fitting TRBD1. The CDR3 is 15 amino acids. Trimming cost V 5 bases and J 5 bases; bases outside gene matches: 9. Germline V gives CDR1 SGHVS, CDR2 FQNEAQ. The CDR3 region has the DNA TGTGCCAGCAGCCCGGTCGGGGGGACAGATCAGCCCCAGCATTTT. Its protein is CASSPVGGTDQPQHF.

J is TRBJ2-7 and V is TRBV6-1, with TRBD1 matching over 8 bases. The junction had 7 bases not matched to a gene; V was cut back by 1 base and J by 8 bases. The CDR3 runs to 14 residues. The germline CDR1 and CDR2 sequences are MNHNS and SASEGT. The CDR3 region has the DNA TGTGCCAGCAGTGAAGACGACAGGGGTCTGAAGCAGTACTTC. The encoded protein is CASSEDDRGLKQYF.

The chain uses TRBV5-1 and TRBJ1-6; TRBD1 matches at 7 bases. Per germline, CDR1 SGHRS and CDR2 YFSETQ. Trimming cost V 3 bases and J 10 bases; bases outside gene matches: 7. The CDR3 totals 14 residues. Written as DNA, the CDR3 is TGCGCCAGCAGCTCGGGACAGAGCAACTCACCCCTCCACTTT. This codes for CASSSGQSNSPLHF. The full variable domain, completed using reference TRBV5-1 and TRBJ1-6, is KAGVTQTPRYLIKTRGQQVTLSCSPISGHRSVSWYQQTPGQGLQFLFEYFSETQRNKGNFPGRFSGRQFSNSRSEMNVSTLELGDSALYLCASSSGQSNSPLHFGNGTRLTVT.

The chain carries TRBV5-6 and TRBJ1-2; D unresolved. Trimming removed 2 bases at V and 0 bases at J, with 5 bases between. CDR1 and CDR2 (germline): SGHDT, YYEEEE. The length of the CDR3 is 13 residues. Written as DNA, the CDR3 is TGTGCCAGCAGCTTTTTGGCTAACTATGGCTACACCTTC. As protein: CASSFLANYGYTF.